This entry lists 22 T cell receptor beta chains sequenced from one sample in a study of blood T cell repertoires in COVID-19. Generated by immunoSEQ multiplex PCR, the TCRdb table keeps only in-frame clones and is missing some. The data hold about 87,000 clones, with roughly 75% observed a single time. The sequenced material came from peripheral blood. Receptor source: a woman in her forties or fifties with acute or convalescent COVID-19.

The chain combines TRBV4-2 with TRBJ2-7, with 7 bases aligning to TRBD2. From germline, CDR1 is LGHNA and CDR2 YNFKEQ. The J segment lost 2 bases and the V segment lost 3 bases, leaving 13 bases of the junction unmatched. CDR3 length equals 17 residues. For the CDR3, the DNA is TGTGCCAGCAGCCAGCCGACCTCCGGGGGAGGGGCCTACGAGCAGTACTTC. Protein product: CASSQPTSGGGAYEQYF.

CDR3 DNA sequence: TGTGCCAGCAGTTACACTAGCGGTCCCTACGAGCAGTACTTC. Residues: CASSYTSGPYEQYF. The J gene is TRBJ2-7, the V gene TRBV6-5, with TRBD2 matching over 8 bases. From germline, CDR1 is MNHEY and CDR2 SVGAGI. The CDR3 spans 14 residues. With V trimmed by 2 bases and J by 2 bases, 2 bases remained unmatched.

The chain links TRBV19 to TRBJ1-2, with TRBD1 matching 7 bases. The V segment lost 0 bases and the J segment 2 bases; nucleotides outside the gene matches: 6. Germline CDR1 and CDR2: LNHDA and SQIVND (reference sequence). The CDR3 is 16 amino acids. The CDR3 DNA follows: TGTGCCAGTAGTATAGATTCCACAGGGGTGAACTATGGCTACACCTTC. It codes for CASSIDSTGVNYGYTF. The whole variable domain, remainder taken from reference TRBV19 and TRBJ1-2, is DGGITQSPKYLFRKEGQNVTLSCEQNLNHDAMYWYRQDPGQGLRLIYYSQIVNDFQKGDIAEGYSVSREKKESFPLTVTSAQKNPTAFYLCASSIDSTGVNYGYTFGSGTRLTVV.

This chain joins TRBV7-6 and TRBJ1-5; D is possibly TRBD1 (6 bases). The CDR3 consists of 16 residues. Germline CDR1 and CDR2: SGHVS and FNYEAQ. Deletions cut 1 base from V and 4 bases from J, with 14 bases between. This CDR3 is CASSLEVVRGNQPQHF. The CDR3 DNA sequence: TGTGCCAGCAGCTTAGAGGTGGTCAGGGGTAATCAGCCCCAGCATTTT.

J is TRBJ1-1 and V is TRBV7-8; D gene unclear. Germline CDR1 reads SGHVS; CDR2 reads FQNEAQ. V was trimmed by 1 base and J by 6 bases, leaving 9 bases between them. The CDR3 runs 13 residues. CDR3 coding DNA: TGTGCCAGCAGCTTAGGGGTGAGGGCTGAAGCTTTCTTT. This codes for CASSLGVRAEAFF.

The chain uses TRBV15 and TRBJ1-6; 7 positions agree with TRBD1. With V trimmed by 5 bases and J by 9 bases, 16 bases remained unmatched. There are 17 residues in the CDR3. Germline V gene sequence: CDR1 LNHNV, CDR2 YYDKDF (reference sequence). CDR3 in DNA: TGTGCCACCAGCTACCTGCCCGGGACAGACAGGCTTTCACCCCTCCACTTT. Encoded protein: CATSYLPGTDRLSPLHF.

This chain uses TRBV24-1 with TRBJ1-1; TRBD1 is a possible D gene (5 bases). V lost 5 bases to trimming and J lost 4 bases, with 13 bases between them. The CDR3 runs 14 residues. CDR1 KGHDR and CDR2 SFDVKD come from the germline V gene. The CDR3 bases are TGTGCCACCAGTGGATCAGGGTATTTCACTGAAGCTTTCTTT. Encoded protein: CATSGSGYFTEAFF.

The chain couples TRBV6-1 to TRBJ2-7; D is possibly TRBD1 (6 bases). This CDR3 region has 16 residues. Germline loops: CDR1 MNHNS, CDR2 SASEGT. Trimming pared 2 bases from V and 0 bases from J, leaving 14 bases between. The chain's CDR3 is CASSELGTPTSYEQYF. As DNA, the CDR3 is TGTGCCAGCAGTGAACTGGGGACACCAACCTCCTACGAGCAGTACTTC.

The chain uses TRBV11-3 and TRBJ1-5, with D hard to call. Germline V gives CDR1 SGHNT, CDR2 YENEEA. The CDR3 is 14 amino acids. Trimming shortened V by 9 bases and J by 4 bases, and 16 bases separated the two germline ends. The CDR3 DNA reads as TGTGCCAGAGCAATTCTCCGGGAGAATCAGCCCCAGCATTTT. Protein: CARAILRENQPQHF.

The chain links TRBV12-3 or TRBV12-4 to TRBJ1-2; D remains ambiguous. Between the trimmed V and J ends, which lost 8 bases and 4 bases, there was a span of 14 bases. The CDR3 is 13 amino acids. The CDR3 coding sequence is TGTGCCAGCGGGGAGAACATTCGCTATGGCTACACCTTC. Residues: CASGENIRYGYTF.

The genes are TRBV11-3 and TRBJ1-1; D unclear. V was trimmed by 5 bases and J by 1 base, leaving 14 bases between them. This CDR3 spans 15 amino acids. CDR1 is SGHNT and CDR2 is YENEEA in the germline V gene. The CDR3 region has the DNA TGTGCCAGCAGCCTGAACGCGGGTACGAACACTGAAGCTTTCTTT. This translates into CASSLNAGTNTEAFF.

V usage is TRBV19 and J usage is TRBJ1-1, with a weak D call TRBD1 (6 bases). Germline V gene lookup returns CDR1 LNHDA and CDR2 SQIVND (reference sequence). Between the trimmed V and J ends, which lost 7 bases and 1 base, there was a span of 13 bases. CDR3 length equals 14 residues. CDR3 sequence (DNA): TGTGCCAGTATTCATCCGGGACAGAACACTGAAGCTTTCTTT. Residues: CASIHPGQNTEAFF.

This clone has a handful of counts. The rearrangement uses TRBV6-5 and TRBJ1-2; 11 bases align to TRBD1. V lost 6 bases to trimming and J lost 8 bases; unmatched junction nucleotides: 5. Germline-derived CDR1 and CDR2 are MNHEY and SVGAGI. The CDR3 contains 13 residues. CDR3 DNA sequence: TGTGCCAGCAGCTCCGGGACAGGGGGAGGCTACACCTTC. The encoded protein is CASSSGTGGGYTF.

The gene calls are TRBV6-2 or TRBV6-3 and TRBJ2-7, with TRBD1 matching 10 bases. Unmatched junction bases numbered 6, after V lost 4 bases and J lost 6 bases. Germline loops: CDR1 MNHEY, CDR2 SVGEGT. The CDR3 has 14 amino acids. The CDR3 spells CASSFPDRGGEQYF. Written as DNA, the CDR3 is TGTGCCAGCAGTTTCCCGGACAGGGGGGGCGAGCAGTACTTC.

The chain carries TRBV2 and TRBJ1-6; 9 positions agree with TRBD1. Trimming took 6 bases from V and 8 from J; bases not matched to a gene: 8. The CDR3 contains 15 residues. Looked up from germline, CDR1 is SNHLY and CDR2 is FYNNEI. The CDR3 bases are TGTGCCAGCAGCTTGGGACAGGGAAGTGATTCACCCCTCCACTTT. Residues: CASSLGQGSDSPLHF.

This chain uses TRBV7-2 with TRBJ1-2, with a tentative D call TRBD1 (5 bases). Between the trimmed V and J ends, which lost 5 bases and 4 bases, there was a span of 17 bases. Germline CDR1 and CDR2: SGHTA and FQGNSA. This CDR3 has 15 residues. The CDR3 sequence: CASSHPSQTVYGYTF. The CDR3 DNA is TGTGCCAGCAGCCATCCCTCCCAGACAGTCTATGGCTACACCTTC. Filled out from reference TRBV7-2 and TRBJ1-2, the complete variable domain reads GAGVSQSPSNKVTEKGKDVELRCDPISGHTALYWYRQSLGQGLEFLIYFQGNSAPDKSGLPSDRFSAERTGGSVSTLTIQRTQQEDSAVYLCASSHPSQTVYGYTFGSGTRLTVV.

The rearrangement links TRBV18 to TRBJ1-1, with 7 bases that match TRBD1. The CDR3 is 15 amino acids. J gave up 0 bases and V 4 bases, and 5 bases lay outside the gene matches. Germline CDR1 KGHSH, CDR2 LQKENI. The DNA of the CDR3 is TGTGCCAGCTCACGGACAGGTACCATGAACACTGAAGCTTTCTTT. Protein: CASSRTGTMNTEAFF.

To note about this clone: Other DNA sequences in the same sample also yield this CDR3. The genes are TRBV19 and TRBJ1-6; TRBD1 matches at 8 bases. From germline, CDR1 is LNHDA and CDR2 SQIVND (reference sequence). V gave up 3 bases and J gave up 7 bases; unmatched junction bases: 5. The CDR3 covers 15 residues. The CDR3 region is CASSIRTGNNSPLHF. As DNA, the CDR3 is TGTGCCAGTAGTATTAGGACAGGGAACAATTCACCCCTCCACTTT.

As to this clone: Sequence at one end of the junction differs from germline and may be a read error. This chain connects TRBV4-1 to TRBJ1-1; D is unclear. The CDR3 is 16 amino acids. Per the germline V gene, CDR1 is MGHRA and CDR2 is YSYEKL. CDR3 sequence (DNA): TGCGCCAGCAGCAAAGAGGGCACAGCTCTGAACACTGAAGCTTTCTTT. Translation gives CASSKEGTALNTEAFF.

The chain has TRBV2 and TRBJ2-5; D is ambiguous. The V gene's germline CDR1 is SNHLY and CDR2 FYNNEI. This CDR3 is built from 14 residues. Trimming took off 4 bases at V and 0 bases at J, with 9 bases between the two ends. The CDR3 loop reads CASSGPGYQETQYF. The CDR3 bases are TGTGCCAGCAGTGGCCCAGGCTACCAAGAGACCCAGTACTTC.

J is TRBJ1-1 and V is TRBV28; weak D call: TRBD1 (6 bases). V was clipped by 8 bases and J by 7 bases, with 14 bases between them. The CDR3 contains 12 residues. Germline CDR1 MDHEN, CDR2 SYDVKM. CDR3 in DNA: TGTGCCAGCCGAACAGGGTCCGGTGAAGCTTTCTTT. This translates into CASRTGSGEAFF.

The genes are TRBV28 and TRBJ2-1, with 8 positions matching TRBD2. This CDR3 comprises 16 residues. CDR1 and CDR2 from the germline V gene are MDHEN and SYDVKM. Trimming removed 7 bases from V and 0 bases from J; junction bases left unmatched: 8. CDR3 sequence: CASIFAGGLSYNEQFF. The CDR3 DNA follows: TGTGCCAGCATCTTTGCGGGGGGACTCTCCTACAATGAGCAGTTCTTC.